Each of the 27 T cell receptor beta chains below was sequenced from the same sample in a study of blood T cell repertoires in COVID-19. Clones were read by immunoSEQ multiplex PCR, and TCRdb kept only the in-frame ones, dropping some. The sample holds about 36,000 clones, just under 75% seen once. The sample consisted of peripheral blood. Receptor source: a man between 65 and 80 years old with COVID-19, enrolled during active disease.

The V call is TRBV5-4, the J call TRBJ1-2; 7 bases are shared with TRBD1. CDR1 SGHNT and CDR2 YYREEE come from the germline V gene (reference sequence). The CDR3 runs to 14 residues. V gave up 5 bases and J gave up 0 bases; unmatched junction bases: 4. The CDR3 is CASRNRGPNYGYTF. The CDR3 DNA is TGTGCCAGCAGGAACAGGGGCCCTAACTATGGCTACACCTTC.

The table lists this clone with a count of one. The DNA for the CDR3 is TGTGCCAGCAGAGGAGGAGGGGCTTCGAACACCGGGGAGCTGTTTTTT. Amino acids: CASRGGGASNTGELFF. The rearrangement uses TRBV11-1 and TRBJ2-2, with a possible D match to TRBD2 (6 bases). This CDR3 is built from 16 residues. V was cut by 6 bases and J by 0 bases, with 14 bases left in between. CDR1 SGHAT and CDR2 FQDESV come from the germline V gene (reference sequence).

The chain joins TRBV14 to TRBJ1-2; TRBD1 agrees at 9 bases. V dropped 5 bases and J dropped 5; count of bases not matched to a gene: 9. From germline, CDR1 is SGHDN and CDR2 FVKESK. The CDR3 totals 15 residues. Here the CDR3 reads CASSSWTGAGYGYTF. As DNA, the CDR3 is TGTGCCAGCAGCTCCTGGACAGGGGCCGGATATGGCTACACCTTC.

This chain links TRBV10-3 with TRBJ1-1, with 8 bases aligning to TRBD1. Germline loops: CDR1 ENHRY, CDR2 SYGVKD. The CDR3 is 17 amino acids. J was trimmed by 4 bases and V by 6 bases; bases with no gene match: 16. CDR3 nucleotide sequence: TGTGCCATCAGGCGGACAGGGACGTTTTTGAAGGGCACTGAAGCTTTCTTT. Protein sequence: CAIRRTGTFLKGTEAFF.

This clone was recorded a few times. The rearrangement links TRBV5-5 to TRBJ1-6; maybe TRBD1 (6 bases). V dropped 1 base and J dropped 4 bases, with 12 bases sitting between them. Germline values: CDR1 SGHKS, CDR2 YYEKEE (reference sequence). The CDR3 is 16 residues long. Written as DNA, the CDR3 is TGTGCCAGCAGCTTGAACAGGGAGCGTTATAATTCACCCCTCCACTTT. This codes for CASSLNRERYNSPLHF.

The chain couples TRBV4-1 to TRBJ2-7, with TRBD1 identical over 8 bases. This CDR3 is built from 16 residues. Germline V lookup: CDR1 MGHRA, CDR2 YSYEKL. J lost 2 bases, V lost 1 base, and 7 bases had no gene match. This CDR3 is CASSQGGDRITYEQYF. CDR3 coding DNA: TGCGCCAGCAGCCAAGGGGGGGACAGGATAACCTACGAGCAGTACTTC.

The chain is built from TRBV19 and TRBJ1-3; a weak D match, TRBD1 (5 bases). CDR1 is LNHDA, CDR2 SQIVND, per germline (reference sequence). This CDR3 contains 14 residues. V was clipped by 7 bases and J by 2 bases, with 12 bases between them. In DNA form, the CDR3 reads TGTGCCAGTATCCACCCAGGGACTGGAAACACCATATATTTT. Translation gives CASIHPGTGNTIYF.

A remark on this clone: In the same sample, other DNA sequences code for this CDR3. The J gene is TRBJ1-3, the V gene TRBV5-1; unclear D gene. V dropped 4 bases and J dropped 0 bases, with 5 bases sitting between them. CDR3 length: 13 amino acids. Germline V gives CDR1 SGHRS, CDR2 YFSETQ. The CDR3 protein is CASSPSSGNTIYF. For the CDR3, the DNA is TGCGCCAGCAGCCCATCCTCTGGAAACACCATATATTTT.

The J gene is TRBJ1-1, the V gene TRBV28; D is uncertain. Per germline, CDR1 MDHEN and CDR2 SYDVKM. V was clipped by 5 bases and J by 0 bases, with 13 bases between them. The CDR3 length is 15 residues. CDR3 protein: CASSPPGEMNTEAFF. CDR3 sequence (DNA): TGTGCCAGCAGTCCCCCGGGAGAAATGAACACTGAAGCTTTCTTT.

This clone is labeled medium-sized. The V call is TRBV19, the J call TRBJ2-1, with D possibly TRBD2 on 6 matching bases. V was shortened by 1 base and J by 9 bases, with 16 bases between the two germline ends. The CDR3 has 15 amino acids. In germline, CDR1 is LNHDA, CDR2 SQIVND (reference sequence). The CDR3 here is CASSIGGGAGSEQFF. Here the CDR3 DNA reads TGTGCCAGTAGTATAGGGGGCGGGGCGGGCTCTGAGCAGTTCTTC.

This clone has just one count. The genes are TRBV28 and TRBJ2-7; 7 bases map to TRBD2. Losses at the gene ends were 6 bases for V and 5 bases for J; bases not matched to a gene: 10. The CDR3 runs 14 residues. Germline values: CDR1 MDHEN, CDR2 SYDVKM. The DNA of the CDR3 is TGTGCCAGCAGGACAGCGGGGCCCTGGCACGAGCAGTACTTC. This translates into CASRTAGPWHEQYF.

This sequence joins TRBV11-2 and TRBJ1-2, with TRBD1 as a possible D gene (5 bases). The CDR3 spans 13 residues. The ends were cut back, 4 bases at V and 4 bases at J, with 10 bases in the middle. The germline V gene has CDR1 SGHAT and CDR2 FQNNGV. The CDR3 coding sequence is TGTGCCAGCAGCTCTACAGGAGCCTATGGCTACACCTTC. Protein: CASSSTGAYGYTF.

This clone was found a few times. V usage is TRBV10-1 and J usage is TRBJ2-1; D possibly corresponds to TRBD1 (6 bases). This CDR3 is 13 amino acids long. Between the trimmed V and J ends, which lost 6 bases and 8 bases, there was a span of 14 bases. From germline, CDR1 is WNHNN and CDR2 SYGVQD (reference sequence). In DNA form, the CDR3 reads TGCGCCAGCAGCCGGACTGGGGGCGATGAGCAGTTCTTC. As protein: CASSRTGGDEQFF.

The chain combines TRBV7-8 with TRBJ1-2, with D possibly matching TRBD1 (6 bases). This CDR3 has 15 residues. The V end was cut by 2 bases, the J end by 2 bases, with 12 bases between. Germline V gene lookup returns CDR1 SGHVS and CDR2 FQNEAQ. The CDR3 DNA reads TGTGCCAGCAGCTTATCTCGGACAGCGAACTATGGCTACACCTTC. Translating gives CASSLSRTANYGYTF.

The chain is built from TRBV29-1 and TRBJ1-1; the D gene is possibly TRBD1 (5 bases). Trimming removed 4 bases at V and 7 bases at J, with 13 bases between. The CDR3 runs to 12 residues. Germline CDR1 is SQVTM and CDR2 is ANQGSEA. The CDR3 sequence: CSVALRQGEAFF. The CDR3, as DNA: TGCAGCGTTGCATTGCGGCAGGGTGAAGCTTTCTTT.

The gene calls are TRBV6-1 and TRBJ1-1; D gene ambiguous. CDR3 length equals 13 residues. V was pared by 0 bases and J by 5 bases, with 7 bases between. The germline gives CDR1 MNHNS, CDR2 SASEGT. In nucleotides, the CDR3 is TGTGCCAGCAGTGAAGCATTGGAGACTGAAGCTTTCTTT. Translation: CASSEALETEAFF.

This chain joins TRBV29-1 and TRBJ2-2; TRBD2 agrees at 11 bases. This CDR3 region has 13 residues. From germline, CDR1 is SQVTM and CDR2 ANQGSEA. V was pared by 6 bases and J by 4 bases, with 1 base of the junction left unmatched. The CDR3, as DNA: TGCAGCGTGGGACTAGCGGTCACCGGGGAGCTGTTTTTT. Encoded protein: CSVGLAVTGELFF.

The chain carries TRBV5-1 and TRBJ1-6; perhaps TRBD1 as D (5 bases). The CDR3 is 12 amino acids. Trimming took off 0 bases at V and 12 bases at J, with 7 bases between the two ends. Germline CDR1 is SGHRS and CDR2 is YFSETQ. The CDR3 region is CASSLVGGPLHF. CDR3 sequence (DNA): TGCGCCAGCAGCTTGGTGGGGGGACCCCTCCACTTT.

The table lists this clone with a few counts. The chain links TRBV15 to TRBJ1-1, with D unresolved. V lost 0 bases, J lost 0 bases, and 14 bases lay in between. The CDR3 extends over 17 amino acids. CDR1 and CDR2 (germline): LNHNV, YYDKDF (reference sequence). The DNA of the CDR3 is TGTGCCACCAGCAGAGAGGTTGGCGACTGGATGAACACTGAAGCTTTCTTT. Encoded protein: CATSREVGDWMNTEAFF.

V is TRBV11-1 and J is TRBJ2-5; TRBD2 matches 13 bases. V was pared by 3 bases and J by 5 bases, with 6 bases of the junction left unmatched. The CDR3 contains 16 residues. Per the germline V gene, CDR1 is SGHAT and CDR2 is FQDESV (reference sequence). The CDR3 DNA sequence: TGTGCCAGCAGCTTTGGACTAGCGGGAGAGGGGGAGACCCAGTACTTC. Its protein is CASSFGLAGEGETQYF.

The CDR3 sequence is CASSFGLAGGWYNEQFF. The CDR3 DNA sequence: TGTGCCAGCAGCTTCGGACTAGCGGGAGGGTGGTACAATGAGCAGTTCTTC. The V call is TRBV7-9, the J call TRBJ2-1, with 15 bases lining up with TRBD2. V dropped 3 bases and J dropped 4; count of bases not matched to a gene: 4. There are 17 residues in the CDR3. CDR1 is SEHNR, CDR2 FQNEAQ, per germline (reference sequence). The full variable domain, completed using reference TRBV7-9 and TRBJ2-1, is DTGVSQNPRHKITKRGQNVTFRCDPISEHNRLYWYRQTLGQGPEFLTYFQNEAQLEKSRLLSDRFSAERPKGSFSTLEIQRTEQGDSAMYLCASSFGLAGGWYNEQFFGPGTRLTVL.

V is TRBV19 and J is TRBJ2-7, with 8 bases identical to TRBD2. With 7 bases clipped from V and 4 bases from J, the junction kept 9 bases outside the gene matches. CDR1 is LNHDA and CDR2 is SQIVND in the germline V gene (reference sequence). This CDR3 is built from 14 residues. The chain's CDR3 is CASTPGGGRYEQYF. The CDR3 DNA is TGTGCCAGTACCCCCGGGGGGGGTAGATACGAGCAGTACTTC.

J is TRBJ2-7 and V is TRBV9, with D possibly matching TRBD2 (7 bases). V lost 4 bases to trimming and J lost 0 bases, with 11 bases between them. CDR3 length equals 14 residues. Germline V gene sequence: CDR1 SGDLS, CDR2 YYNGEE. The CDR3 DNA sequence: TGTGCCAGCAGCCTAGGGGGGGACTCCTACGAGCAGTACTTC. It codes for CASSLGGDSYEQYF.

V is TRBV11-1 and J is TRBJ2-4; the D gene is possibly TRBD1 (7 bases). V shed 2 bases and J shed 7 bases, with 12 bases lying between them. The CDR3 loop spans 14 amino acids. Germline V gene sequence: CDR1 SGHAT, CDR2 FQDESV (reference sequence). The CDR3 loop reads CASSLRSGGNIQYF. CDR3 sequence (DNA): TGTGCCAGCAGCTTAAGGTCAGGGGGGAACATTCAGTACTTC.

A few counts support this clone. The V gene is TRBV4-2, the J gene TRBJ2-7; maybe TRBD2 (7 bases). V lost 6 bases and J 3 bases, leaving 12 bases between the germline ends. The CDR3 is 13 residues long. The germline V gene encodes CDR1 LGHNA and CDR2 YNFKEQ. The CDR3 here is CASSPGGLYEQYF. Written as DNA, the CDR3 is TGTGCCAGCAGTCCGGGGGGCCTCTACGAGCAGTACTTC.

This clone occurred a few times. V gene TRBV21-1 combines with J gene TRBJ2-7; TRBD1, the table's D call, was not compared with the DNA. TRBV21-1 is given as a pseudogene. The CDR3 covers 13 residues. The CDR3 protein is CANQKDSTYEQYF. DNA for the CDR3: TGTGCCAACCAAAAGGACAGTACCTACGAGCAGTACTTC.

The rearrangement links TRBV6-5 to TRBJ1-5, with D possibly TRBD1 on 6 matching bases. The length of the CDR3 is 15 residues. Trimming cost V 7 bases and J 7 bases, with 20 bases left between them. Germline-derived CDR1 and CDR2 are MNHEY and SVGAGI. The CDR3 DNA is TGTGCCAGCATTTCTCAGGGGAGCCTTGGACAGCCCCAGCATTTT. This gives the protein CASISQGSLGQPQHF.